This T cell receptor beta chain was retrieved from a study of vaccination and CD4 T cells after COVID-19. Across the whole study: The convalescents, six males and four females, included two who were Hispanic. Investigators drew the post-COVID samples a median roughly 98 days after diagnosis, with a range of 35 to 161.

This clonotype came up a few times. As yet, its antigen is unknown. This CDR3 has 13 residues. Germline V CDR1 and CDR2: KGHDR, SFDVKD. V was cut by 6 bases and J by 4 bases, with 9 bases left in between. Notes on the study in general: SARS-CoV-2-reactive clonotype medians increased from about 20 to 38, not significantly.

TCRdb re-called the PCR reads through MiXCR, storing one row per CDR3 protein. Counted here are approximately 40,000 distinct CDR3 sequences, 35% to 45% occurring once; the ten biggest clones make up roughly 5%. Time point indicated: late sampling 161 to 241 days after vaccination in three convalescent patients. This TCR derives from a human donor who had recovered from COVID-19. V and J are TRBV24-1 and TRBJ2-1; the D gene is possibly TRBD1 (6 bases). This sample comprised CD4+ T cells from blood, obtained about 7 months after SARS-CoV-2 vaccination. The CDR3 spells CATSRTGYNEQFF. The CDR3 nucleotides read TGTGCCACCAGTCGAACAGGGTACAATGAGCAGTTCTTC.